A single sample is the source of the 17 T cell receptor beta chains below, sequenced in a study of CD8 T cells in Susac syndrome. Random hexamers primed reverse transcription of about 0.5 to 1 ug RNA. TCRdb redid the calling of the immunoSEQ multiplex PCR reads with MiXCR, one entry per CDR3 protein. The profile shows approximately 110,000 distinct CDR3 sequences, about 94% of them singletons. Sequenced: CD4+ T cells from PBMCs. The receptors here all came from a human donor in good health.

The chain combines TRBV7-2 with TRBJ2-7; tentatively, D is TRBD2 (6 bases). V lost 5 bases, J lost 0 bases, and 11 bases lay in between. The CDR3 extends over 14 amino acids. Germline loops: CDR1 SGHTA, CDR2 FQGNSA. This chain's CDR3 is CASSPPTSSYEQYF. The CDR3 coding sequence is TGTGCCAGCAGCCCACCGACTAGCTCCTACGAGCAGTACTTC.

The chain couples TRBV3-1 to TRBJ2-7; D is possibly TRBD2 (5 bases). CDR3 length: 11 amino acids. CDR1 is LGHDT and CDR2 is YNNKEL in the germline V gene (reference sequence). Trimming left V 5 bases short and J 6 bases short, with 8 bases between. The CDR3 spells CASSNLAEQYF. The CDR3 nucleotides read TGTGCCAGCAGCAACCTAGCCGAGCAGTACTTC.

V gene TRBV25-1 combines with J gene TRBJ2-1, with D possibly matching TRBD2 (6 bases). CDR1 is MGHDK and CDR2 is SYGVNS in the germline V gene. V lost 0 bases and J lost 8, with 8 bases in between. CDR3 length: 13 amino acids. The CDR3 spells CASSEYGSDEQFF. The DNA of the CDR3 is TGTGCCAGCAGTGAATACGGGAGCGATGAGCAGTTCTTC.

The V and J genes are TRBV20-1 and TRBJ2-3; 10 bases map to TRBD2. Trimming at V came to 1 base and at J to 2 bases, leaving 6 bases not matched to a gene. Per the germline V gene, CDR1 is DFQATT and CDR2 is SNEGSKA (reference sequence). CDR3 length: 16 amino acids. DNA of the CDR3: TGCAGTGCTAGAGGCATCACTAGCGGGGACACAGATACGCAGTATTTT. Protein: CSARGITSGDTDTQYF.

The V gene is TRBV28, the J gene TRBJ2-7, with TRBD2 as a possible D gene (6 bases). The V end lost 8 bases, the J end lost 2 bases, and 16 bases lay between the germline ends. The CDR3 is 14 amino acids. Per germline, CDR1 MDHEN and CDR2 SYDVKM. CDR3 DNA: TGTGCCAGCTTACGGGCGGGAACCCCCTACGAGCAGTACTTC. Translating it yields CASLRAGTPYEQYF.

V usage is TRBV5-1 and J usage is TRBJ2-1; weak D call: TRBD2 (6 bases). With 4 bases removed from V and 2 bases from J, the gap between germline ends came to 13 bases. Germline values: CDR1 SGHRS, CDR2 YFSETQ. The CDR3 consists of 15 residues. The CDR3 loop is CASSASSVPYNEQFF. The CDR3 DNA sequence: TGCGCCAGCAGCGCTTCTAGCGTCCCCTACAATGAGCAGTTCTTC.

The chain uses TRBV30 and TRBJ1-3; D may be TRBD1 (5 bases). The germline V and J ends were trimmed by 1 base and 3 bases, with 13 bases remaining between them. The CDR3 covers 15 residues. Per the germline V gene, CDR1 is GTSNPN and CDR2 is SVGIG (reference sequence). CDR3 in amino acids: CAWSGGDTLGNTIYF. The CDR3 nucleotides are TGTGCCTGGAGTGGGGGGGATACACTTGGAAACACCATATATTTT.

In its sample, this clonotype was seen once. This chain links TRBV20-1 with TRBJ2-1; TRBD2 agrees at 8 bases. Unmatched junction bases numbered 13, after V lost 2 bases and J lost 4 bases. CDR3 size: 17 residues. Germline CDR1 reads DFQATT; CDR2 reads SNEGSKA (reference sequence). CDR3 sequence: CSARHSTGLGGYNEQFF. Written as DNA, the CDR3 is TGCAGTGCTAGACATTCTACGGGACTAGGGGGTTACAATGAGCAGTTCTTC.

This sequence joins TRBV7-9 and TRBJ1-3; a possible D gene is TRBD1 (5 bases). Germline V gene sequence: CDR1 SEHNR, CDR2 FQNEAQ (reference sequence). This CDR3 spans 15 amino acids. Between the trimmed V and J ends, which lost 2 bases and 0 bases, there was a span of 8 bases. CDR3 nucleotide sequence: TGTGCCAGCAGCTTAACAGGCTTCTCTGGAAACACCATATATTTT. Protein sequence: CASSLTGFSGNTIYF.

The chain uses TRBV9 and TRBJ2-6; D is unclear. With 0 bases removed from V and 0 bases from J, the gap between germline ends came to 7 bases. CDR3 size: 16 residues. CDR1 and CDR2 (germline): SGDLS, YYNGEE. DNA of the CDR3: TGTGCCAGCAGCGTAGTGGCTGGCTCTGGGGCCAACGTCCTGACTTTC. This encodes CASSVVAGSGANVLTF.

The CDR3 region has the DNA TGTGCCAGCAGTTACGGGCAGCTTGAAGCTTTCTTT. It codes for CASSYGQLEAFF. The chain recombines TRBV6-2 or TRBV6-3 with TRBJ1-1, with D unresolved. This CDR3 contains 12 residues. CDR1 is MNHEY, CDR2 SVGEGT, per germline. Trimming stripped 2 bases from V and 7 bases from J, with 8 bases between.

The chain is built from TRBV20-1 and TRBJ2-1; D perhaps matches TRBD2 (5 bases). Germline assignment: CDR1 DFQATT and CDR2 SNEGSKA (reference sequence). The germline V and J ends were trimmed by 7 bases and 6 bases, with 19 bases remaining between them. The CDR3 runs 14 residues. This CDR3 reads CSVKRARSSNEQFF. In DNA form, the CDR3 reads TGCAGTGTTAAGAGGGCGAGGTCCAGCAATGAGCAGTTCTTC.

The CDR3 nucleotides are TGCGCCAGCAGCTTGGACTTGAGGGCTTCGGGCTACACCTTC. This translates into CASSLDLRASGYTF. The rearrangement links TRBV5-1 to TRBJ1-2; D gene ambiguous. The V gene's germline CDR1 is SGHRS and CDR2 YFSETQ. The CDR3 runs to 14 residues. V was clipped by 0 bases and J by 8 bases, with 14 bases between them. Filled out from reference TRBV5-1 and TRBJ1-2, the complete variable domain reads KAGVTQTPRYLIKTRGQQVTLSCSPISGHRSVSWYQQTPGQGLQFLFEYFSETQRNKGNFPGRFSGRQFSNSRSEMNVSTLELGDSALYLCASSLDLRASGYTFGSGTRLTVV.

This chain uses TRBV29-1 with TRBJ2-5; D is possibly TRBD1 (6 bases). V was cut by 6 bases and J by 5 bases, with 16 bases left in between. Germline CDR1 reads SQVTM; CDR2 reads ANQGSEA. This CDR3 has 13 residues. The DNA for the CDR3 is TGCAGCGTACAGGAAAACCAGGGGGAGACCCAGTACTTC. This gives the protein CSVQENQGETQYF.

The V call is TRBV20-1, the J call TRBJ2-2; 10 bases map to TRBD2. The germline V gene has CDR1 DFQATT and CDR2 SNEGSKA (reference sequence). The CDR3 consists of 14 residues. Trimming removed 4 bases from V and 2 bases from J; junction bases left unmatched: 1. The CDR3 sequence is CSATSGSNTGELFF. The DNA for the CDR3 is TGCAGTGCTACTAGCGGGAGTAACACCGGGGAGCTGTTTTTT.

This clonotype was seen once. This sequence joins TRBV14 and TRBJ1-1, with D unresolved. The CDR3 consists of 9 residues. V lost 10 bases and J lost 4, with 4 bases in between. CDR1 SGHDN and CDR2 FVKESK come from the germline V gene. The chain's CDR3 is CANGTEAFF. For the CDR3, the DNA is TGTGCCAACGGCACTGAAGCTTTCTTT. The whole variable domain, filled in from reference TRBV14 and TRBJ1-1, reads EAGVTQFPSHSVIEKGQTVTLRCDPISGHDNLYWYRRVMGKEIKFLLHFVKESKQDESGMPNNRFLAERTGGTYSTLKVQPAELEDSGVYFCANGTEAFFGQGTRLTVV.

J is TRBJ1-1 and V is TRBV3-1; D is unclear. The germline V and J ends were trimmed by 3 bases and 5 bases, with 13 bases remaining between them. Germline V CDR1 and CDR2: LGHDT, YNNKEL (reference sequence). This CDR3 is 14 amino acids long. For the CDR3, the DNA is TGTGCCAGCAGCCACCGGATGGGAGGGACTGAAGCTTTCTTT. Protein: CASSHRMGGTEAFF.